The 24 T cell receptor beta chains below were found in one sample sequenced in a study of cytomegalovirus exposure and HLA in healthy donors. A multiplex PCR was run with 60 Vbeta primers and 13 Jbeta primers. The data were produced by immunoSEQ multiplex PCR, yet TCRdb's version contains in-frame clones alone and is incomplete. Of roughly 78,000 clones in the sample, 55% to 75% are singletons; the top ten hold 5% to 6%. Material for sequencing was PBMCs. Receptor source: a man aged 25-45 years in good health and CMV-seropositive.

The table lists this clone with a few counts. V is TRBV2 and J is TRBJ2-7, with a possible D match to TRBD2 (5 bases). From germline, CDR1 is SNHLY and CDR2 FYNNEI. This CDR3 is 13 amino acids long. V lost 8 bases and J 0 bases, leaving 11 bases between the germline ends. The CDR3 DNA reads as TGTGCCAGCCTTCGGGGTAGCTCCTACGAGCAGTACTTC. It encodes CASLRGSSYEQYF.

This rearrangement joins TRBV4-1 to TRBJ2-2; TRBD1 aligns across 12 bases. With 5 bases clipped from V and 7 bases from J, the junction kept 8 bases outside the gene matches. Germline CDR1 and CDR2: MGHRA and YSYEKL. CDR3 length: 16 amino acids. CDR3 nucleotide sequence: TGCGCCAGCAGCTACCGGGACAGGGGGCCCGGCGGGGAGCTGTTTTTT. Translated, it gives CASSYRDRGPGGELFF.

The chain joins TRBV2 to TRBJ1-5; weak D call: TRBD1 (5 bases). Germline loops: CDR1 SNHLY, CDR2 FYNNEI. CDR3 length equals 14 residues. Trimming took off 8 bases at V and 0 bases at J, with 11 bases between the two ends. In nucleotides, the CDR3 is TGTGCCAGCCAGACAGACTCTAGCAATCAGCCCCAGCATTTT. Its translation is CASQTDSSNQPQHF.

The chain combines TRBV10-2 with TRBJ2-7; the match to TRBD1 covers 9 bases. There are 15 residues in the CDR3. V trimming: 3 bases; J trimming: 2 bases; junction bases outside the gene matches: 5. Germline assignment: CDR1 WSHSY and CDR2 SAAADI. CDR3 coding DNA: TGCGCCAGCAGTGATAGGACAGGGGTAGCCTACGAGCAGTACTTC. Translating it yields CASSDRTGVAYEQYF.

This chain uses TRBV5-1 with TRBJ2-3, with D perhaps TRBD2 (5 bases). This CDR3 comprises 12 residues. V lost 5 bases to trimming and J lost 6 bases, with 10 bases between them. Germline assignment: CDR1 SGHRS and CDR2 YFSETQ. Here the CDR3 DNA reads TGCGCCAGCAGACGGACGGGGGATACGCAGTATTTT. It codes for CASRRTGDTQYF.

Worth noting for this clone: Its ends do not fully match the called genes, so a read error is possible. This chain's CDR3 is CASSISPEGLPIF. The CDR3, as DNA: TGTGCCAGTAGTATTTCCCCCGAAGGACTACCCATCTTC. The V call is TRBV19, the J call TRBJ2-1; D might be TRBD2 (6 bases). The CDR3 runs to 13 residues. Germline CDR1 is LNHDA and CDR2 is SQIVND (reference sequence).

V and J are TRBV19 and TRBJ1-2; 7 bases align to TRBD1. The junction had 12 bases not matched to a gene; V was cut back by 3 bases and J by 5 bases. The CDR3 is 16 residues long. Germline loops: CDR1 LNHDA, CDR2 SQIVND (reference sequence). The CDR3, as DNA: TGTGCCAGTAGTATTTTGAGGACAGGTTGGGAATATGGCTACACCTTC. Its protein is CASSILRTGWEYGYTF.

V is TRBV6-6 and J is TRBJ1-1, with a weak D call TRBD1 (6 bases). Germline loops: CDR1 MNHNY, CDR2 SVGAGI (reference sequence). V lost 5 bases and J lost 8, with 18 bases in between. The CDR3 totals 14 residues. The CDR3, as DNA: TGTGCCAGCAGTACCGGGGGGGGGCGACCCGAAGCTTTCTTT. It yields the protein CASSTGGGRPEAFF.

The rearrangement joins TRBV29-1 to TRBJ2-5, with 9 bases fitting TRBD2. CDR1 and CDR2 from the germline V gene are SQVTM and ANQGSEA. The CDR3 runs to 15 residues. The ends lost 4 bases at V and 5 bases at J; junction bases unmatched: 11. The CDR3 is CSVGMGPSGTETQYF. The CDR3 bases are TGCAGCGTTGGAATGGGGCCTAGCGGGACCGAGACCCAGTACTTC.

The chain couples TRBV15 to TRBJ2-1, with 8 bases aligning to TRBD1. The CDR3 has 16 residues. CDR1 and CDR2 (germline): LNHNV, YYDKDF (reference sequence). J lost 7 bases, V lost 0 bases, and 8 bases had no gene match. CDR3 nucleotides: TGTGCCACCAGCAGAGATCTTCAGGGGGCGGGGAATGAGCAGTTCTTC. Protein sequence: CATSRDLQGAGNEQFF.

Only a few counts were recorded for this clone. The chain carries TRBV6-5 and TRBJ1-6, with D perhaps TRBD1 (6 bases). The CDR3 is 14 amino acids. V lost 6 bases to trimming and J lost 10 bases, with 16 bases between them. Germline V lookup: CDR1 MNHEY, CDR2 SVGAGI. For the CDR3, the DNA is TGTGCCAGCAGCCCAGGGGTCCCTAGCTCACCCCTCCACTTT. Amino acid sequence: CASSPGVPSSPLHF.

This sequence joins TRBV20-1 and TRBJ2-3; D remains unclear. The CDR3 covers 11 residues. V lost 7 bases and J 2 bases, leaving 7 bases between the germline ends. The germline gives CDR1 DFQATT, CDR2 SNEGSKA (reference sequence). The CDR3 protein is CSVRVTDTQYF. The CDR3 bases are TGCAGTGTTCGCGTCACAGATACGCAGTATTTT.

The chain combines TRBV28 with TRBJ2-1; possibly TRBD2 for D (5 bases). V was clipped by 6 bases and J by 8 bases, with 11 bases between them. The CDR3 contains 12 residues. Germline V lookup: CDR1 MDHEN, CDR2 SYDVKM. The CDR3 is CASREVNHEQFF. The CDR3 DNA is TGTGCCAGCAGGGAGGTTAACCATGAGCAGTTCTTC.

The V gene is TRBV11-3, the J gene TRBJ2-7; perhaps TRBD1 as D (5 bases). This CDR3 contains 14 residues. Trimming left V 5 bases short and J 2 bases short, with 13 bases between. Germline-derived CDR1 and CDR2 are SGHNT and YENEEA. The CDR3 loop is CASSTPGQAYEQYF. The CDR3, as DNA: TGTGCCAGCAGCACGCCAGGGCAGGCCTACGAGCAGTACTTC. The entire variable domain, with the rest obtained from reference TRBV11-3 and TRBJ2-7, is as follows: EAGVVQSPRYKIIEKKQPVAFWCNPISGHNTLYWYLQNLGQGPELLIRYENEEAVDDSQLPKDRFSAERLKGVDSTLKIQPAELGDSAVYLCASSTPGQAYEQYFGPGTRLTVT.

This clone was counted a single time. This chain connects TRBV7-9 to TRBJ2-1; TRBD2 matches at 10 bases. The CDR3 consists of 18 residues. V gave up 2 bases and J gave up 3 bases; unmatched junction bases: 10. Germline V gives CDR1 SEHNR, CDR2 FQNEAQ (reference sequence). The CDR3 nucleotides are TGTGCCAGCAGCTTAAAAGGGGGACTAGCGCCTTACTACAATGAGCAGTTCTTC. Translation gives CASSLKGGLAPYYNEQFF.

This chain joins TRBV6-4 and TRBJ2-1; 7 positions agree with TRBD2. CDR3 length: 18 amino acids. The germline V gene has CDR1 MRHNA and CDR2 SNTAGT. V shed 4 bases, J shed 12 bases, and the junction held 24 bases outside the gene matches. The CDR3 loop is CASSGEGSGEGSSVPQFF. For the CDR3, the DNA is TGTGCCAGCAGTGGGGAGGGCTCTGGTGAGGGCTCAAGTGTGCCGCAGTTCTTC.

This clone appeared a single time. This chain joins TRBV7-2 and TRBJ2-5; 10 bases align to TRBD2. The CDR3 runs 16 residues. In germline, CDR1 is SGHTA, CDR2 FQGNSA. Losses at the gene ends were 3 bases for V and 6 bases for J; bases not matched to a gene: 10. CDR3 in DNA: TGTGCCAGCAGCTTGAGCGGGGGGGGGTCAGGGCAGACCCAGTACTTC. Translated: CASSLSGGGSGQTQYF.

This clone turned up a few times. This chain connects TRBV6-5 to TRBJ1-5, with D unresolved. The CDR3 loop spans 14 amino acids. V gave up 5 bases and J gave up 2 bases, with 10 bases separating them. Germline V CDR1 and CDR2: MNHEY, SVGAGI. This chain's CDR3 is CASSSSNGNQPQHF. The CDR3 region has the DNA TGTGCCAGCAGTAGCTCGAATGGCAATCAGCCCCAGCATTTT.

The chain couples TRBV28 to TRBJ1-5; D unresolved. V lost 2 bases and J lost 5, with 10 bases in between. Per germline, CDR1 MDHEN and CDR2 SYDVKM. The CDR3 has 14 amino acids. The CDR3 here is CASSLASSDQPQHF. In DNA, the CDR3 is TGTGCCAGCAGTTTAGCTAGCTCGGATCAGCCCCAGCATTTT.

The chain carries TRBV19 and TRBJ1-5; D gene unclear. This CDR3 spans 13 amino acids. Germline assignment: CDR1 LNHDA and CDR2 SQIVND (reference sequence). Trimming shortened V by 2 bases and J by 7 bases, and 9 bases separated the two germline ends. The CDR3 nucleotides are TGTGCCAGTAGTATATCATCCCCCCAGCCCCAGCATTTT. Protein sequence: CASSISSPQPQHF.

The chain carries TRBV30 and TRBJ1-2; D is perhaps TRBD1 (6 bases). Germline V gene data show CDR1 as GTSNPN and CDR2 as SVGIG (reference sequence). Trimming took 6 bases from V and 7 from J, leaving 21 bases between them. The CDR3 is 14 amino acids. CDR3 coding DNA: TGTGCCTGCCCGCTTAACAGGGAGCGAGGTGGCTACACCTTC. The encoded protein is CACPLNRERGGYTF. The whole variable domain, filled in from reference TRBV30 and TRBJ1-2, reads SQTIHQWPATLVQPVGSPLSLECTVEGTSNPNLYWYRQAAGRGLQLLFYSVGIGQISSEVPQNLSASRPQDRQFILSSKKLLLSDSGFYLCACPLNRERGGYTFGSGTRLTVV.

The chain employs TRBV21-1 and TRBJ1-1; TRBD1, as called in the table, went unchecked against the DNA. TRBV21-1 has pseudogene status. The CDR3 sequence is 16 residues long. The CDR3 region has the DNA TGTGCCAGCAGCAAATTGGTGGGACAGGTGAACACTGAAGCTTTCTTT. Its protein product is CASSKLVGQVNTEAFF.

This chain joins TRBV2 and TRBJ2-4, with D possibly being TRBD1 (5 bases). V lost 8 bases and J lost 4, with 15 bases in between. CDR3 size: 14 residues. Per the germline V gene, CDR1 is SNHLY and CDR2 is FYNNEI. The CDR3 is CASALTDLKNIQYF. The CDR3 DNA is TGTGCCAGCGCCTTGACAGACCTTAAAAACATTCAGTACTTC.

This clone was counted between two and nine times. This chain uses TRBV30 with TRBJ2-3; no definite D call. Germline V gene data show CDR1 as GTSNPN and CDR2 as SVGIG (reference sequence). This CDR3 is built from 13 residues. V was clipped by 0 bases and J by 3 bases, with 7 bases between them. This CDR3 is CAWSVLETDTQYF. The CDR3 nucleotides read TGTGCCTGGAGTGTACTTGAGACAGATACGCAGTATTTT.